This T cell receptor beta chain originates from a study of post-analysis software for immune sequencing data. TCR beta libraries were prepared from cDNA with unique molecular identifiers. TCRdb reanalysed the PCR reads using MiXCR and keeps one entry per CDR3 protein. The sample has fewer than 850,000 distinct CDR3 sequences, 30% seen once. This clonotype occurred a few times. Antigen unknown. Study-level points and caveats: Included in a set of roughly five TRBV segments more frequent in patients than controls were TRBV5-6, TRBV5-1 and TRBV20-1. Controls significantly exceeded multiple sclerosis patients in normalized Chao1 diversity.

CDR1 and CDR2 (germline): SNHLY, FYNNEI. The CDR3 has 15 amino acids. V was pared by 3 bases and J by 0 bases, with 9 bases between. The chain links TRBV2 to TRBJ1-5; D not resolved. The sample taken for sequencing was blood. The sequence was obtained from a girl aged 5-17 years with multiple sclerosis. For the CDR3, the DNA is TGTGCCAGCAGTGATCGTGGGGTTAGCAATCAGCCCCAGCATTTT. It is translated as CASSDRGVSNQPQHF. The whole variable domain, remainder taken from reference TRBV2 and TRBJ1-5, is EPEVTQTPSHQVTQMGQEVILRCVPISNHLYFYWYRQILGQKVEFLVSFYNNEISEKSEIFDDQFSVERPDGSNFTLKIRSTKLEDSAMYFCASSDRGVSNQPQHFGDGTRLSIL.